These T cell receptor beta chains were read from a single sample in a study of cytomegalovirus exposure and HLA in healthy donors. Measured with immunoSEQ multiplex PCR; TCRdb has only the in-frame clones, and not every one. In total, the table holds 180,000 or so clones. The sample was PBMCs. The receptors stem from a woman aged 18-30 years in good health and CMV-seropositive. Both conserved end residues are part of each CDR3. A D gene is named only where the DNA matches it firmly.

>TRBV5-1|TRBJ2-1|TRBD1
TGCGCCAGCAGCCCTGGGACAGTGGAGTACAATGAGCAGTTCTTC
CASSPGTVEYNEQFF
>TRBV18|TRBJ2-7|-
TGTGCCAGCTCACCCTCAGGGTCTGGGGAGCAGTACTTC
CASSPSGSGEQYF
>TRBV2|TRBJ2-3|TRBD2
TGTGCCAGCACCGGACTAGCGGGAGTTCCGCAGGAGTATTTT
CASTGLAGVPQEYF
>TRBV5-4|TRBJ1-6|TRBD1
TGTGCCAGCAGCTCACCGGGACAGGGGAATTCACCCCTCCACTTT
CASSSPGQGNSPLHF
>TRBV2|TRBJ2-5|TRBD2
TGTGCCAGCCAGCGGGGGAGGGGAGAGACCCAGTACTTC
CASQRGRGETQYF
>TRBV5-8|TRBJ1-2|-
TGTGCCAGCAGCTTGGCCCCGACAGAGTACTATGGCTACACCTTC
CASSLAPTEYYGYTF
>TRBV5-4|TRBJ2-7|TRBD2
TGTGCCAGCAGCTTCCCGGGGGGCGAGCAGTACTTC
CASSFPGGEQYF
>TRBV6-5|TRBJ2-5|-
TGTGCCAGCAGTTACGAGGTGGAGATGCGGACCCAGTACTTC
CASSYEVEMRTQYF
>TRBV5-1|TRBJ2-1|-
TGCGCCAGCAGCTTGGTGTCGGCGGGGGCCAATTACAATGAGCAGTTCTTC
CASSLVSAGANYNEQFF
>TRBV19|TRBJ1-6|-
TGTGCCAGTAGAACAGGGAGGGATTCACCCCTCCACTTT
CASRTGRDSPLHF
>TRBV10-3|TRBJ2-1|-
TGTGCCATCAGTAAGGAGGGAGTCGTGTATGAGCAGTTCTTC
CAISKEGVVYEQFF
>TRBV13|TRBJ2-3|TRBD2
TGTGCCAGCAGTCTAGCGGGGGGGCGTTGGAGCACAGATACGCAGTATTTT
CASSLAGGRWSTDTQYF
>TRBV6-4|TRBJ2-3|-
TGTGCCAGCAGTGCACATCCCACAGATACGCAGTATTTT
CASSAHPTDTQYF
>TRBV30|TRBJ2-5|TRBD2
TGTGCCTGGAGTGTATCACGCGGGGGGCGTTCGGGGACCCAGTACTTC
CAWSVSRGGRSGTQYF
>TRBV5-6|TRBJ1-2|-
TGTGCCAGCAGCTTGGCATGGAGCGTCTATGGCTACACCTTC
CASSLAWSVYGYTF
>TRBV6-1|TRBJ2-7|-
TGTGCCAGCAAGGGAGGTGGTGGGGGCGAGCAGTACTTC
CASKGGGGGEQYF
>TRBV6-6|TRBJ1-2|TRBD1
TGTGCCAGCAGCCAGGGACAGCTCTATGGCTACACCTTC
CASSQGQLYGYTF
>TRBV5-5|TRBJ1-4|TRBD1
TGTGCCAGCAGCTTGGCACAGGGGGCTAATGAAAAACTGTTTTTT
CASSLAQGANEKLFF
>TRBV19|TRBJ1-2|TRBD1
TGTGCCAGTAGTATAACGGGGGACAGAAGCTATGGCTACACCTTC
CASSITGDRSYGYTF
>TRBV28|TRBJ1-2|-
TGTGCCAAGACACAGGGCGCGGTTAACTATGGCTACACCTTC
CAKTQGAVNYGYTF
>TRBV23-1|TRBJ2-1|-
TGCGCCAGCAGTCCGCAAGCAAGGGGCCCCATACCCTTCTACAATGAGCAGTTCTTC
CASSPQARGPIPFYNEQFF
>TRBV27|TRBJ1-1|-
TGTGCCAGCAGTTTACAGGGAGAAGCTTTCTTT
CASSLQGEAFF
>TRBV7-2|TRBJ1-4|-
TGTGCCAGCAGCTCAGGACAGACAAATAATGAAAAACTGTTTTTT
CASSSGQTNNEKLFF
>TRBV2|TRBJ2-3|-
TGTGCCAGCAGCCTAACAGATACGCAGTATTTT
CASSLTDTQYF
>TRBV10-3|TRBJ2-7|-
TGTGCCATCAGCACACAGGCAGGCGAGCAGTACTTC
CAISTQAGEQYF
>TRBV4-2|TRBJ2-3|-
TGTGCCAGCAGCCAAGCGGGGATCACAGATACGCAGTATTTT
CASSQAGITDTQYF
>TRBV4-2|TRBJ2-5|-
TGTGCCAGCAGCCAAGGGGGAGCCTCCCTAGAGACCCAGTACTTC
CASSQGGASLETQYF
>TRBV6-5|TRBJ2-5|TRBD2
TGTGCCAGCAGCCTAGCGGGGGGCTCGGAGACCCAGTACTTC
CASSLAGGSETQYF
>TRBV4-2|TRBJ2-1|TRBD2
TGTGCCAGCAGCCAAGGAGGTAGCGGGGGGGCAGATGAGCAGTTCTTC
CASSQGGSGGADEQFF
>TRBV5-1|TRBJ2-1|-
TGCGCCAGCAGCTTGGACTTGTATCAGTTCTTC
CASSLDLYQFF
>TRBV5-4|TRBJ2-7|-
TGTGCCAGCAGCCCTGGCCCCCTAGTCTACGAGCAGTACTTC
CASSPGPLVYEQYF
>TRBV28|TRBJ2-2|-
TGTGCCAGCAGACCCTCGGGAGCGAACACCGGGGAGCTGTTTTTT
CASRPSGANTGELFF
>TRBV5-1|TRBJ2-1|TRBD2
TGCGCCAGCCAAGCGGGATCCTACAATGAGCAGTTCTTC
CASQAGSYNEQFF
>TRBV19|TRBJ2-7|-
TGTGCCAGTAGTAGCGGAGTTTACTACGAGCAGTACTTC
CASSSGVYYEQYF
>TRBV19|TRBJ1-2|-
TGTGCCAGTAGCCCACCCCCCGCGGGCCTCTATGGCTACACCTTC
CASSPPPAGLYGYTF